The 17 T cell receptor beta chains reported below all come from one sample, sequenced in a study of blood T cell repertoires in COVID-19. The data were produced by immunoSEQ multiplex PCR, yet TCRdb's version contains in-frame clones alone and is incomplete. Among under 90,000 clones, roughly 84% were seen once, and the ten largest hold over 40%. The sequenced material came from peripheral blood. These receptor sequences come from an elderly man with acute or convalescent COVID-19.

This chain uses TRBV29-1 with TRBJ2-7; D is ambiguous. The CDR3 contains 12 residues. Germline V gene sequence: CDR1 SQVTM, CDR2 ANQGSEA. V lost 4 bases to trimming and J lost 0 bases, with 7 bases between them. CDR3 protein: CSVGRSSYEQYF. The CDR3 region has the DNA TGCAGCGTTGGGAGAAGCTCCTACGAGCAGTACTTC.

J is TRBJ2-1 and V is TRBV7-9, with 7 positions matching TRBD1. From germline, CDR1 is SEHNR and CDR2 FQNEAQ (reference sequence). J was trimmed by 0 bases and V by 4 bases; bases with no gene match: 6. The CDR3 runs 16 residues. The CDR3, as DNA: TGTGCCAGCAGCTCTCTAGGACAGGTCTCCTACAATGAGCAGTTCTTC. This gives the protein CASSSLGQVSYNEQFF. Complete variable domain (other parts from reference TRBV7-9 and TRBJ2-1): DTGVSQNPRHKITKRGQNVTFRCDPISEHNRLYWYRQTLGQGPEFLTYFQNEAQLEKSRLLSDRFSAERPKGSFSTLEIQRTEQGDSAMYLCASSSLGQVSYNEQFFGPGTRLTVL.

The CDR3 DNA reads TGTGCCAGCTCCCAAGACAAGGCTGGGGCCAACGTCCTGACTTTC. Translating gives CASSQDKAGANVLTF. The rearrangement joins TRBV18 to TRBJ2-6; no firm D call. V lost 6 bases to trimming and J lost 2 bases, with 11 bases between them. This CDR3 spans 15 amino acids. Per the germline V gene, CDR1 is KGHSH and CDR2 is LQKENI.

The CDR3 DNA follows: TGTGCCAGCAGTTTGGGGGGAGCGGGGGTAGAGACCCAGTACTTC. Protein product: CASSLGGAGVETQYF. The rearrangement uses TRBV28 and TRBJ2-5, with 8 bases matching TRBD2. Germline V lookup: CDR1 MDHEN, CDR2 SYDVKM. The CDR3 has 15 amino acids. Trimming took 3 bases from V and 4 from J; bases not matched to a gene: 7. The full variable domain, with the rest looked up from reference TRBV28 and TRBJ2-5, is DVKVTQSSRYLVKRTGEKVFLECVQDMDHENMFWYRQDPGLGLRLIYFSYDVKMKEKGDIPEGYSVSREKKERFSLILESASTNQTSMYLCASSLGGAGVETQYFGPGTRLLVL.

The CDR3 nucleotides read TGTGCCAGCTCACCGACAGGGGAGGATGAAAAACTGTTTTTT. Its protein is CASSPTGEDEKLFF. The chain is built from TRBV18 and TRBJ1-4, with 8 bases aligning to TRBD1. V shed 3 bases and J 6 bases; nucleotides not matched to a gene: 3. This CDR3 has 14 amino acids. Germline V gene data show CDR1 as KGHSH and CDR2 as LQKENI. The full variable domain, completed using reference TRBV18 and TRBJ1-4, is NAGVMQNPRHLVRRRGQEARLRCSPMKGHSHVYWYRQLPEEGLKFMVYLQKENIIDESGMPKERFSAEFPKEGPSILRIQQVVRGDSAAYFCASSPTGEDEKLFFGSGTQLSVL.

This clone was picked up a small number of times. The V gene is TRBV28, the J gene TRBJ1-2; no definite D call. Germline CDR1 reads MDHEN; CDR2 reads SYDVKM. V was clipped by 8 bases and J by 0 bases, with 10 bases between them. The CDR3 length is 13 residues. This CDR3 reads CASGPGANYGYTF. CDR3 DNA sequence: TGTGCCAGCGGTCCCGGGGCTAACTATGGCTACACCTTC.

J is TRBJ2-2 and V is TRBV5-1; D is possibly TRBD1 (6 bases). This CDR3 has 15 residues. CDR1 and CDR2 from the germline V gene are SGHRS and YFSETQ. V lost 6 bases and J 5 bases, leaving 17 bases between the germline ends. The CDR3 DNA reads as TGCGCCAGCAACAGGGAAGGGAGTAAAACCGGGGAGCTGTTTTTT. It codes for CASNREGSKTGELFF.

CDR3 in DNA: TGTGCCAGCAGCGCGGGAGGTGTGGGGAACAATGAGCAGTTCTTC. Protein product: CASSAGGVGNNEQFF. This sequence joins TRBV9 and TRBJ2-1, with TRBD2 matching over 7 bases. The CDR3 is made up of 15 amino acids. CDR1 is SGDLS and CDR2 is YYNGEE in the germline V gene. Trimming removed 3 bases from V and 5 bases from J; junction bases left unmatched: 8.

There are a few counts of this clone. J is TRBJ2-1 and V is TRBV3-1 (or the pseudogene TRBV3-2); D might be TRBD1 (5 bases). The V gene lost 3 bases and the J gene lost 5 bases, with 14 bases spanning the gap. The CDR3 covers 15 residues. The germline V gene encodes CDR1 LGHDT and CDR2 YNNKEL (reference sequence). Here the CDR3 reads CASSHRQFPNNEQFF. CDR3 bases: TGTGCCAGCAGCCACCGACAGTTTCCTAACAATGAGCAGTTCTTC.

The chain joins TRBV18 to TRBJ2-1, with TRBD2 identical over 9 bases. Germline V gene lookup returns CDR1 KGHSH and CDR2 LQKENI. Trimming took 3 bases from V and 6 from J; bases not matched to a gene: 12. The CDR3 length is 17 residues. The DNA for the CDR3 is TGTGCCAGCTCACCCCTCCAGCGGGAGGTCCCGACCAATGAGCAGTTCTTC. Translated, it gives CASSPLQREVPTNEQFF.

This clone was seen just once. This chain links TRBV28 with TRBJ2-2; TRBD1 agrees at 7 bases. CDR1 is MDHEN and CDR2 is SYDVKM in the germline V gene. The V gene end was trimmed by 6 bases and the J gene end by 5 bases; junction bases not matched to a gene: 15. The CDR3 runs 17 residues. The CDR3, as DNA: TGTGCCAGCAGCCCACCCTCGGGACAGACCTCAACCGGGGAGCTGTTTTTT. Its protein product is CASSPPSGQTSTGELFF.

J is TRBJ2-1 and V is TRBV5-1; D might be TRBD1 (6 bases). This CDR3 is built from 15 residues. The germline V gene encodes CDR1 SGHRS and CDR2 YFSETQ. V was shortened by 5 bases and J by 4 bases, with 16 bases between the two germline ends. The CDR3 loop is CASRGGQGSYNEQFF. Here the CDR3 DNA reads TGCGCCAGCAGAGGTGGCCAGGGGTCATACAATGAGCAGTTCTTC.

The V gene is TRBV10-3, the J gene TRBJ1-6, with D unclear. The CDR3 extends over 13 amino acids. V lost 6 bases and J lost 0, with 3 bases in between. Germline V gene sequence: CDR1 ENHRY, CDR2 SYGVKD. The CDR3 sequence is CAISSSYNSPLHF. CDR3 DNA: TGTGCCATCAGCAGCTCCTATAATTCACCCCTCCACTTT.

The genes are TRBV6-6 and TRBJ1-2; TRBD1 might be the D (6 bases). The CDR3 contains 14 residues. Between the trimmed V and J ends, which lost 6 bases and 0 bases, there was a span of 11 bases. Germline V gene sequence: CDR1 MNHNY, CDR2 SVGAGI (reference sequence). DNA of the CDR3: TGTGCCAGCAGCCGGGGGGCAGCTAACTATGGCTACACCTTC. Translated: CASSRGAANYGYTF.

The chain employs TRBV5-4 and TRBJ2-3; D possibly corresponds to TRBD2 (5 bases). Germline CDR1 is SGHNT and CDR2 is YYREEE (reference sequence). This CDR3 spans 15 amino acids. V lost 2 bases and J 4 bases, leaving 14 bases between the germline ends. CDR3 DNA sequence: TGTGCCAGCAGCTTAGGAAAGGGAGTTTCAGATACGCAGTATTTT. It encodes CASSLGKGVSDTQYF.

This chain joins TRBV6-5 and TRBJ2-7; the D is unclear. The CDR3 has 13 amino acids. The V and J ends lost 2 bases and 3 bases respectively, with 8 bases between them. Germline values: CDR1 MNHEY, CDR2 SVGAGI. The chain's CDR3 is CASSYAEDYEQYF. The CDR3 DNA reads TGTGCCAGCAGTTACGCGGAAGACTACGAGCAGTACTTC.

This sequence joins TRBV6-5 and TRBJ1-1; 8 nucleotides agree with TRBD1. Germline V lookup: CDR1 MNHEY, CDR2 SVGAGI. The trim removed 10 bases at V and 4 bases at J, leaving 14 bases unmatched. The CDR3 consists of 15 residues. The CDR3 sequence: CATRRTQGAVTEAFF. Here the CDR3 DNA reads TGTGCCACCCGTAGGACGCAGGGGGCGGTCACTGAAGCTTTCTTT.